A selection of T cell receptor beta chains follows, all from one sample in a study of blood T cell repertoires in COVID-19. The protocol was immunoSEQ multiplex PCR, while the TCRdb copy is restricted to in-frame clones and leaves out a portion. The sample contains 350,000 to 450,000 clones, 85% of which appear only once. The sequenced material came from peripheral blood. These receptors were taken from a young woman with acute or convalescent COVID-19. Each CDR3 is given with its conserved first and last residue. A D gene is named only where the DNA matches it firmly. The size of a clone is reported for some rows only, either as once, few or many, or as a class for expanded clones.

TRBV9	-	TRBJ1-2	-	TGTGCCAGCAGCGTAGGATCAATGCGGGGGCGTGACTATGGCTACACCTTC	CASSVGSMRGRDYGYTF
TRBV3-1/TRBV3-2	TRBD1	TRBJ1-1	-	TGTGCCAGCAGCCATGAAACGCGGAGGGGGCTAACGAACACTGAAGCTTTCTTT	CASSHETRRGLTNTEAFF
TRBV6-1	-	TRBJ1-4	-	TGTGCCAGCAGTGAACACGGTGTGGGGGGTGAAAAACTGTTTTTT	CASSEHGVGGEKLFF
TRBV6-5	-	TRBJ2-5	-	TGTGCCAGCAACTTACCCGAGGGGACCCAGTACTTC	CASNLPEGTQYF
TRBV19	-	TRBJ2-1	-	TGTGCCAGTAGTATAGGTACGGGTAATGAGCAGTTCTTC	CASSIGTGNEQFF
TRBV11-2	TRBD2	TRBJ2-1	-	TGTGCCAGCAGCGTTAGCGGGAGTATAAACAATGAGCAGTTCTTC	CASSVSGSINNEQFF
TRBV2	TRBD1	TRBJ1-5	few	TGTGCCAGCAGGGACAGGTCGGGCCAGCCCCAGCATTTT	CASRDRSGQPQHF
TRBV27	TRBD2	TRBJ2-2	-	TGTGCCAGCAGTGAGGCGGGGGCCGGGGAGCTGTTTTTT	CASSEAGAGELFF
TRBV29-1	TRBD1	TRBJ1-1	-	TGCAGCGTCCCGCCCGCGTCCGACAGGGTCAAGGACACTGAAGCTTTCTTT	CSVPPASDRVKDTEAFF
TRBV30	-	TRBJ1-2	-	TGTGCCTGGAGTATCGACTATGGCTACACCTTC	CAWSIDYGYTF
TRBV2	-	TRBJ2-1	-	TGTGCCAGCCCACGGGACATCCCAGGTGATGAGCAGTTCTTC	CASPRDIPGDEQFF
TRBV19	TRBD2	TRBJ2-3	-	TGTGCCAGTAGTATAGCGGCTAGCGGGAGTGCAGATACGCAGTATTTT	CASSIAASGSADTQYF
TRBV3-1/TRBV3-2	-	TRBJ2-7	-	TGTGCCAGCAGCCAAGGACAGCTATCCTACGAGCAGTACTTC	CASSQGQLSYEQYF
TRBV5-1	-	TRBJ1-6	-	TGCGCCAGCAGCTTGATCCAGGATTCACCCCTCCACTTT	CASSLIQDSPLHF
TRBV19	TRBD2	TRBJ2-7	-	TGTGCCAGTAGTATAATATGGACTAGCGGGAGCTACGAGCAGTACTTC	CASSIIWTSGSYEQYF
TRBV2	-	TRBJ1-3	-	TGTGCCAGCAGTGAATCGGGTAGCTTGGGAAACACCATATATTTT	CASSESGSLGNTIYF
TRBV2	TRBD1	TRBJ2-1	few	TGTGCCAGCAGTACGGACAGGACACCGTACAATGAGCAGTTCTTC	CASSTDRTPYNEQFF
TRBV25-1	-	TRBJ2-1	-	TGTGCCAGCAGTGAATCTCGGGCAGGGGTTAATGAGCAGTTCTTC	CASSESRAGVNEQFF
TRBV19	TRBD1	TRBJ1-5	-	TGTGCCAGTAGTCTGGGACAGAGATTTAATCAGCCCCAGCATTTT	CASSLGQRFNQPQHF
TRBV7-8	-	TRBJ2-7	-	TGTGCCAGCAGCCCGCTAGGGGGCTACGAGCAGTACTTC	CASSPLGGYEQYF
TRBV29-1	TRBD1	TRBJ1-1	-	TGCAGCGTTAGGGGGCTCGCCACTGAAGCTTTCTTT	CSVRGLATEAFF
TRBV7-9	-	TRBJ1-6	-	TGTGCCAGCAGCCCCCCGGGTAACGGTTCACCCCTCCACTTT	CASSPPGNGSPLHF
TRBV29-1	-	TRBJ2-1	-	TGCAGCGTTGAAGAAAATAACAATGAGCAGTTCTTC	CSVEENNNEQFF
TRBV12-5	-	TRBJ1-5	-	TGTGCTAGTGCCTTGGAATGGGGGGGCAATCAGCCCCAGCATTTT	CASALEWGGNQPQHF
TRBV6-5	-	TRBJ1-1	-	TGTGCCAGCAGCCAGGCGGGGGGCACTGAAGCTTTCTTT	CASSQAGGTEAFF
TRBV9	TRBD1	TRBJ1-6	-	TGTGCCAGCAGCGCCAGACAGGGGACGAATTCACCCCTCCACTTT	CASSARQGTNSPLHF
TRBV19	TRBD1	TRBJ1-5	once	TGTGCCACACTGCCGGGACAGGAACCCAATCAGCCCCAGCATTTT	CATLPGQEPNQPQHF
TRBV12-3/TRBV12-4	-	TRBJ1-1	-	TGTGCCAGCAGTTTAGATAGATCCCCCCCGGCTTTCTTT	CASSLDRSPPAFF
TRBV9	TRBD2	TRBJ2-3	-	TGTGCCAGCAGCCCGACTAGCGGGGGCACAGATACGCAGTATTTT	CASSPTSGGTDTQYF
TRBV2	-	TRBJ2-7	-	TGTGCCAGCAGTGAGCGTGGGAGCGAGCAGTACTTC	CASSERGSEQYF
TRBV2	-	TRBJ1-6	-	TGTGCCAGCAGTGAAGCGCTTCTAAACTCAAATTCACCCCTCCACTTT	CASSEALLNSNSPLHF